The 27 T cell receptor beta chains below all came from one sample that was sequenced in a study of T cell repertoires in cytomegalovirus infection. Each CDR3 protein is one row after TCRdb ran MiXCR on the reads. The table shows 110,000 to 150,000 distinct CDR3 sequences, with more than 25% occurring only once. These receptors lack a known antigen. The source material was CD8+ T cells from cultured PBMCs, sampled from culture after CMV antigen stimulation. The origin of the receptors is a human donor in good health (CMV status not recorded). Some clones in this sample may be carry-over from other donors' samples.

J is TRBJ1-2 and V is TRBV20-1; D unresolved. CDR3 length: 15 residues. Per the germline V gene, CDR1 is DFQATT and CDR2 is SNEGSKA (reference sequence). Trimming took off 0 bases at V and 4 bases at J, with 15 bases between the two ends. The CDR3 region is CSARDKDHGVYGYTF. The CDR3 coding sequence is TGCAGTGCTAGAGATAAAGACCATGGGGTCTATGGCTACACCTTC.

This clonotype has a count of ten or more. The rearrangement links TRBV28 to TRBJ2-7, with D perhaps being TRBD1 or TRBD2 (5 bases each). Between the trimmed V and J ends, which lost 8 bases and 2 bases, there was a span of 19 bases. The CDR3 loop spans 15 amino acids. Germline V CDR1 and CDR2: MDHEN, SYDVKM. CDR3 in amino acids: CASREQAFSTYEQYF. The CDR3 DNA reads as TGTGCCAGCCGGGAACAGGCCTTTTCTACCTACGAGCAGTACTTC.

The sample holds many counts of this clonotype. V usage is TRBV29-1 and J usage is TRBJ2-1; TRBD1 matches 9 bases. Germline CDR1 is SQVTM and CDR2 is ANQGSEA. V gave up 7 bases and J gave up 2 bases; unmatched junction bases: 6. This CDR3 region has 14 residues. DNA for the CDR3: TGCAGCGGATCCGGGACAGGGACCTACAATGAGCAGTTCTTC. Translation gives CSGSGTGTYNEQFF.

The sample holds a few counts of this clonotype. The V gene is TRBV11-2, the J gene TRBJ2-4, with D maybe TRBD1 (6 bases). V was clipped by 0 bases and J by 0 bases, with 6 bases between them. The CDR3 is 15 residues long. Germline CDR1 SGHAT, CDR2 FQNNGV. CDR3 sequence: CASSLEQGAKNIQYF. CDR3 nucleotides: TGTGCCAGCAGCTTAGAACAGGGAGCCAAAAACATTCAGTACTTC.

This chain connects TRBV27 to TRBJ1-6, with 7 positions matching TRBD1. CDR1 MNHEY and CDR2 SMNVEV come from the germline V gene (reference sequence). This CDR3 comprises 15 residues. The trim removed 6 bases at V and 5 bases at J, leaving 7 bases unmatched. The CDR3 DNA reads TGTGCCAGCAGAACACAGGGGTTGGATAATTCACCCCTCCACTTT. This gives the protein CASRTQGLDNSPLHF.

This chain uses TRBV28 with TRBJ2-4; D might be TRBD1 (5 bases). There are 14 residues in the CDR3. The V gene's germline CDR1 is MDHEN and CDR2 SYDVKM. Deletions cut 4 bases from V and 8 bases from J, with 15 bases between. The CDR3 nucleotides are TGTGCCAGCAGTTCACAGTCCAGGGCCGACATTCAGTACTTC. Protein: CASSSQSRADIQYF.

This clonotype was counted ten times or more. CDR3 sequence (DNA): TGTGCCAGCAGTGAGACTAGAGGTACGCAGTATTTT. Translation: CASSETRGTQYF. The rearrangement links TRBV12-3 or TRBV12-4 to TRBJ2-3; a possible D gene is TRBD2 (6 bases). V lost 5 bases, J lost 8 bases, and 11 bases lay in between. CDR3 length: 12 residues.

The chain uses TRBV19 and TRBJ2-3; D uncertain. Germline V gene data show CDR1 as LNHDA and CDR2 as SQIVND (reference sequence). V was cut by 6 bases and J by 2 bases, with 18 bases left in between. CDR3 size: 16 residues. The CDR3 nucleotides are TGTGCCAGTAGCATCTCCTTTACTCTTTACACAGATACGCAGTATTTT. Encoded protein: CASSISFTLYTDTQYF. The full variable domain, its missing parts supplied by reference TRBV19 and TRBJ2-3, is DGGITQSPKYLFRKEGQNVTLSCEQNLNHDAMYWYRQDPGQGLRLIYYSQIVNDFQKGDIAEGYSVSREKKESFPLTVTSAQKNPTAFYLCASSISFTLYTDTQYFGPGTRLTVL.

This chain connects TRBV6-5 to TRBJ1-5; D may be TRBD1 (5 bases). With 8 bases removed from V and 1 base from J, the gap between germline ends came to 12 bases. The CDR3 sequence is 14 residues long. Germline CDR1 reads MNHEY; CDR2 reads SVGAGI. CDR3 nucleotides: TGTGCCAGCGGCCAGGGTGGGAGCAATCAGCCCCAGCATTTT. As protein: CASGQGGSNQPQHF.

CDR3 nucleotide sequence: TGTGCCAGCGGGAGACAGTACGTTAGCAATCAGCCCCAGCATTTT. Its protein product is CASGRQYVSNQPQHF. V and J are TRBV28 and TRBJ1-5; tentatively, D is TRBD1 (5 bases). Germline CDR1 MDHEN, CDR2 SYDVKM. CDR3 length: 15 residues. Trimming removed 8 bases at V and 0 bases at J, with 14 bases between.

This clonotype was recorded at least ten times. The chain combines TRBV12-5 with TRBJ2-5; D uncertain. CDR3 length: 15 amino acids. Germline values: CDR1 LGHNT, CDR2 FRNRAP. The ends were cut back, 0 bases at V and 5 bases at J, with 13 bases in the middle. The CDR3 DNA follows: TGTGCTAGTGGTTTGGTACTCGGGTCCCCGGAGACCCAGTACTTC. It is translated as CASGLVLGSPETQYF.

The chain joins TRBV7-6 to TRBJ2-7, with 11 bases that match TRBD1. This CDR3 region has 16 residues. Germline CDR1 and CDR2: SGHVS and FNYEAQ. Trimming removed 3 bases from V and 1 base from J; junction bases left unmatched: 5. The CDR3 reads CASSFEDRGHSYEQYF. CDR3 DNA: TGTGCCAGCAGCTTTGAGGACAGGGGGCATTCCTACGAGCAGTACTTC.

In DNA, the CDR3 is TGTGCCAGCAGTTTAGCGAAACCCTACGAGCAGTACTTC. Translated, it gives CASSLAKPYEQYF. The genes are TRBV12-3 or TRBV12-4 and TRBJ2-7; D gene unclear. Trimming took 0 bases from V and 2 from J, leaving 5 bases between them. CDR3 size: 13 residues.

The rearrangement uses TRBV7-6 and TRBJ1-1, with no clear D. The CDR3 loop spans 16 amino acids. Germline CDR1 reads SGHVS; CDR2 reads FNYEAQ. V shed 4 bases and J shed 3 bases, with 18 bases lying between them. CDR3 in DNA: TGTGCCAGCAGCTCCTCGGTTATCCCTAGGTACACTGAAGCTTTCTTT. This codes for CASSSSVIPRYTEAFF.

The J gene is TRBJ2-5, the V gene TRBV7-7; D might be TRBD2 (5 bases). V dropped 5 bases and J dropped 9 bases, with 19 bases sitting between them. The CDR3 extends over 14 amino acids. Germline assignment: CDR1 SSHAT and CDR2 FNYEAQ (reference sequence). The CDR3 is CASSPDGLQWAQYF. The CDR3 DNA reads as TGTGCCAGCAGCCCTGATGGACTGCAATGGGCCCAGTACTTC.

A few counts support this clonotype. The J gene is TRBJ2-7, the V gene TRBV15; D call uncertain. Trimming removed 3 bases at V and 1 base at J, with 10 bases between. The CDR3 covers 14 residues. Germline V gene data show CDR1 as LNHNV and CDR2 as YYDKDF (reference sequence). The CDR3 region is CATSRDQGSYEQYF. CDR3 bases: TGTGCCACCAGCAGGGACCAAGGGTCCTACGAGCAGTACTTC.

The V and J genes are TRBV2 and TRBJ2-3; D is undetermined. Germline CDR1 is SNHLY and CDR2 is FYNNEI. This CDR3 is built from 14 residues. The V end was cut by 4 bases, the J end by 6 bases, with 14 bases between. The CDR3 sequence: CASSVPNTPDTQYF. CDR3 nucleotides: TGTGCCAGCAGTGTCCCCAACACTCCGGATACGCAGTATTTT.

This clonotype was detected only a few times. V gene TRBV12-5 combines with J gene TRBJ1-5; 7 nucleotides match TRBD1. CDR1 is LGHNT, CDR2 FRNRAP, per germline. Trimming took 6 bases from V and 6 from J; bases not matched to a gene: 5. The CDR3 loop spans 13 amino acids. The CDR3 is CASGTGVAQPQHF. The CDR3 DNA follows: TGTGCTAGTGGCACAGGGGTGGCTCAGCCCCAGCATTTT.

This chain links TRBV7-6 with TRBJ2-7; 7 bases agree with TRBD1. This CDR3 has 14 residues. The germline V gene encodes CDR1 SGHVS and CDR2 FNYEAQ. V shed 6 bases, J shed 3 bases, and the junction held 8 bases outside the gene matches. The CDR3 is CASSTKGALYEQYF. The CDR3 coding sequence is TGTGCCAGCAGTACGAAGGGGGCTCTCTACGAGCAGTACTTC.

This chain links TRBV27 with TRBJ1-6; 9 bases line up with TRBD1. CDR1 and CDR2 from the germline V gene are MNHEY and SMNVEV (reference sequence). With 5 bases clipped from V and 8 bases from J, the junction kept 7 bases outside the gene matches. This CDR3 contains 15 residues. In DNA form, the CDR3 reads TGTGCCAGCAGTGCCACCGGGACAGGGTATTCACCCCTCCACTTT. As protein: CASSATGTGYSPLHF.

Many counts were recorded for this clonotype. The J gene is TRBJ1-2, the V gene TRBV7-2; 9 nucleotides line up with TRBD1. Germline CDR1 SGHTA, CDR2 FQGNSA. Trimming took 5 bases from V and 2 from J; bases not matched to a gene: 6. CDR3 length equals 15 residues. CDR3 sequence (DNA): TGTGCCAGCAGCCCCGGGACAGGGCTAAACTATGGCTACACCTTC. This codes for CASSPGTGLNYGYTF.

This clonotype was seen repeatedly, ten times or more. This chain connects TRBV7-2 to TRBJ2-7; D ambiguous. This CDR3 contains 14 residues. Looked up from germline, CDR1 is SGHTA and CDR2 is FQGNSA. Trimming removed 7 bases from V and 4 bases from J, with 17 bases in between. CDR3 nucleotides: TGTGCCAGCACAAAAGAGCTCGAACCTTACGAGCAGTACTTC. Amino acids: CASTKELEPYEQYF.

This clonotype was counted ten times or more. The genes are TRBV7-8 and TRBJ1-2, with D tentatively TRBD1 (6 bases). This CDR3 region has 16 residues. V was cut by 5 bases and J by 3 bases, with 19 bases left in between. CDR1 SGHVS and CDR2 FQNEAQ come from the germline V gene. As DNA, the CDR3 is TGTGCCAGCAGCCTATTGCAGGGGATGGGGGACTATGGCTACACCTTC. Its translation is CASSLLQGMGDYGYTF.

The J gene is TRBJ2-1, the V gene TRBV7-8; 10 bases are shared with TRBD2. The CDR3 extends over 13 amino acids. Per the germline V gene, CDR1 is SGHVS and CDR2 is FQNEAQ. V shed 5 bases and J 8 bases; nucleotides not matched to a gene: 3. The chain's CDR3 is CASSQGLAHEQFF. Here the CDR3 DNA reads TGTGCCAGCAGCCAGGGACTAGCGCATGAGCAGTTCTTC.

This clonotype has ten or more counts. The genes are TRBV6-1 and TRBJ1-6, with 8 bases lining up with TRBD1. Germline V gives CDR1 MNHNS, CDR2 SASEGT. Germline trimming cut 1 base from V and 10 bases from J; bases unmatched to any gene: 9. This CDR3 is built from 16 residues. DNA of the CDR3: TGTGCCAGCAGTGAAGTACCCGGGACAGGATTCTCACCCCTCCACTTT. Amino acid sequence: CASSEVPGTGFSPLHF.

The gene calls are TRBV6-5 and TRBJ2-2, with D perhaps matching TRBD2 (6 bases). The CDR3 runs 14 residues. Germline assignment: CDR1 MNHEY and CDR2 SVGAGI. V lost 2 bases, J lost 3 bases, and 7 bases lay in between. CDR3 loop: CASSYGGDTGELFF. CDR3 nucleotide sequence: TGTGCCAGCAGTTACGGAGGGGACACCGGGGAGCTGTTTTTT.

The chain employs TRBV27 and TRBJ2-1, with D unclear. This CDR3 is built from 13 residues. The V gene lost 2 bases and the J gene lost 6 bases, with 8 bases spanning the gap. Germline values: CDR1 MNHEY, CDR2 SMNVEV (reference sequence). This CDR3 is CASSLRLVNEQFF. CDR3 in DNA: TGTGCCAGCAGTTTACGGCTGGTCAATGAGCAGTTCTTC.